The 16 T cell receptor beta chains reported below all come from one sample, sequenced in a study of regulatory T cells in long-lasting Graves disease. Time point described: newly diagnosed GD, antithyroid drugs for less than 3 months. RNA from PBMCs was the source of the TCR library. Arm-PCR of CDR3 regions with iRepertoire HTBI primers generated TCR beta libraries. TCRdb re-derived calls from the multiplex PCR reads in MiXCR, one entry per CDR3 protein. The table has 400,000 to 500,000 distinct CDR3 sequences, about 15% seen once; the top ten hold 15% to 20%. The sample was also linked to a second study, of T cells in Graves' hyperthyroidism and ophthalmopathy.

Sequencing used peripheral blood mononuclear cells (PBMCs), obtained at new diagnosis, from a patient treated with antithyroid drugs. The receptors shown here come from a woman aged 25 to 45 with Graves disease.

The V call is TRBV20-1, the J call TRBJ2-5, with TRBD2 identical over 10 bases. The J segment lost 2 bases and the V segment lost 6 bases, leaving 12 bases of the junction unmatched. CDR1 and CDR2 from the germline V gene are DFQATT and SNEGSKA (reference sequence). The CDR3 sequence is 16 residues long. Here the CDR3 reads CSASGGGPGRQETQYF. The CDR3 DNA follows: TGCAGTGCCAGCGGGGGGGGTCCGGGACGACAAGAGACCCAGTACTTC.

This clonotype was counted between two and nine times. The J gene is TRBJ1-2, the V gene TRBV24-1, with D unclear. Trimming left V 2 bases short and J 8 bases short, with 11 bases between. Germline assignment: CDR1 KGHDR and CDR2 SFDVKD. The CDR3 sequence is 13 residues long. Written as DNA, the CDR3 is TGTGCCACCAGTGATTACGGGATAGGGGGCTACACCTTC. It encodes CATSDYGIGGYTF.

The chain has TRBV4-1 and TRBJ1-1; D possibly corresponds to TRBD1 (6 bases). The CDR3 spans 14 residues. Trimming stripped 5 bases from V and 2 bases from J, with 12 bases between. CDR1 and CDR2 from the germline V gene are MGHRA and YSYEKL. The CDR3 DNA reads TGCGCCAGCAGCAAAGGCAGGGGAAACACTGAAGCTTTCTTT. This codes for CASSKGRGNTEAFF.

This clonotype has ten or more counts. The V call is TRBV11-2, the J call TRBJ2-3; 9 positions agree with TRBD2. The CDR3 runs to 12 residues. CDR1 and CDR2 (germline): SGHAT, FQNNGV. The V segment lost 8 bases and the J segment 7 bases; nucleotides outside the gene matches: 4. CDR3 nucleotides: TGTGCCAGCGGACTAGCGTCAAATACGCAGTATTTT. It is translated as CASGLASNTQYF.

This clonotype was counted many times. Written as DNA, the CDR3 is TGTGCCAGCAGACTCCAGGCTAACACTGAAGCTTTCTTT. Amino acids: CASRLQANTEAFF. The V call is TRBV12-3 or TRBV12-4, the J call TRBJ1-1; D unclear. Trimming stripped 6 bases from V and 2 bases from J, with 10 bases between. The CDR3 length is 13 residues.

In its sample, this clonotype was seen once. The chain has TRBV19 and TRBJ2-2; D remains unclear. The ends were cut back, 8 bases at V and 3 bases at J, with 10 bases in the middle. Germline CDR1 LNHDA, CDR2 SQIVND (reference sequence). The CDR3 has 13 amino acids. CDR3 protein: CASGPDYTGELFF. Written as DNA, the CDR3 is TGTGCCAGTGGTCCAGACTACACCGGGGAGCTGTTTTTT.

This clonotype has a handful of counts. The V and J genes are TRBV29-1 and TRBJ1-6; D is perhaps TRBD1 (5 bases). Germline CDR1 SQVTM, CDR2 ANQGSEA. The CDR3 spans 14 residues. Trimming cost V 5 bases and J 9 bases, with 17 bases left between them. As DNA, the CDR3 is TGCAGCGTTCAGGGCCTGGGAGAGGCTTCACCCCTCCACTTT. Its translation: CSVQGLGEASPLHF.

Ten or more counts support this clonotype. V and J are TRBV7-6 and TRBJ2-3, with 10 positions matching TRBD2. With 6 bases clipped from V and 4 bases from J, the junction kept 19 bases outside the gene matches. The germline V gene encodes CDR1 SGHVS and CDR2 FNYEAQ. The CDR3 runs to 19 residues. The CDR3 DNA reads TGTGCCAGCAGTCCCGGGGTTCTCACTCAAGCGGGAGGGGCAGATACGCAGTATTTT. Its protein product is CASSPGVLTQAGGADTQYF.

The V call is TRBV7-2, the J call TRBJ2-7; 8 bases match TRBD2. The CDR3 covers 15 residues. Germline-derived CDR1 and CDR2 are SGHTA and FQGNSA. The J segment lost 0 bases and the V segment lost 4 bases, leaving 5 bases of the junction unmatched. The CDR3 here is CASSSTSGLSYEQYF. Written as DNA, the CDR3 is TGTGCCAGCAGCTCTACTAGCGGACTCTCCTACGAGCAGTACTTC.

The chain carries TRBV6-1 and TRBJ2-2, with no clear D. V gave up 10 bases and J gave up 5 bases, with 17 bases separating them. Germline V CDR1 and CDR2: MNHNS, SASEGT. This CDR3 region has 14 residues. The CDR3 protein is CATWLILGTGELFF. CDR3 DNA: TGTGCCACCTGGCTTATATTGGGGACCGGGGAGCTGTTTTTT.

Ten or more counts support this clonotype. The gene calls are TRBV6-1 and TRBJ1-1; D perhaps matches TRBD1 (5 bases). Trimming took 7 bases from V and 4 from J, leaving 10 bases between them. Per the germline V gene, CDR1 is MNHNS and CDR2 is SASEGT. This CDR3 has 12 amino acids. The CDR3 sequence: CASNDGGTEAFF. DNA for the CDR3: TGTGCCAGCAATGACGGGGGCACTGAAGCTTTCTTT.

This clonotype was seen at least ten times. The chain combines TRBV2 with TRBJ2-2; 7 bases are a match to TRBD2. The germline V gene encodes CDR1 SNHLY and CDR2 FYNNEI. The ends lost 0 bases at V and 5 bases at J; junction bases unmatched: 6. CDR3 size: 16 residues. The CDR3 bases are TGTGCCAGCAGTGAAGCTGGACTAGTGGGGACCGGGGAGCTGTTTTTT. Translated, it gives CASSEAGLVGTGELFF.

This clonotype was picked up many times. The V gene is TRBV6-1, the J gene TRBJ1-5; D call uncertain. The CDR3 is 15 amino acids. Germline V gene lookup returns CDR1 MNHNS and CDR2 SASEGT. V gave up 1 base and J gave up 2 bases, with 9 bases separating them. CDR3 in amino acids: CASSEGGVGNQPQHF. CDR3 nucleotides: TGTGCCAGCAGTGAAGGCGGGGTGGGCAATCAGCCCCAGCATTTT.

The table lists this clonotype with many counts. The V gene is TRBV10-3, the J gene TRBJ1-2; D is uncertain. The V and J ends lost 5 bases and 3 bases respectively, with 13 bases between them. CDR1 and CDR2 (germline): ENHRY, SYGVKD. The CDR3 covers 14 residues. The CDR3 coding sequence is TGTGCCATCAGTAAAAGCGGTCAAGACTATGGCTACACCTTC. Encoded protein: CAISKSGQDYGYTF.

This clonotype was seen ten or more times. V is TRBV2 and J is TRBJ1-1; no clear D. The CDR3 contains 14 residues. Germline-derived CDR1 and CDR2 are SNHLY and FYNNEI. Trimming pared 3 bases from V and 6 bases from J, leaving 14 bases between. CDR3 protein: CASSEQVLGAEAFF. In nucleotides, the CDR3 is TGTGCCAGCAGTGAGCAGGTTCTTGGAGCTGAAGCTTTCTTT.

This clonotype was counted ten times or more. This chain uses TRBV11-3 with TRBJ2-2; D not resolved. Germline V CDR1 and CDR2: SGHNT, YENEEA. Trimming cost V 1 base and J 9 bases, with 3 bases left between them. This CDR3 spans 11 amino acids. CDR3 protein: CASSLVRELFF. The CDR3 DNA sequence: TGTGCCAGCAGCTTAGTAAGGGAGCTGTTTTTT. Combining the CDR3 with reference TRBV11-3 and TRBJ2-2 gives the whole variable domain EAGVVQSPRYKIIEKKQPVAFWCNPISGHNTLYWYLQNLGQGPELLIRYENEEAVDDSQLPKDRFSAERLKGVDSTLKIQPAELGDSAVYLCASSLVRELFFGEGSRLTVL.